This entry concerns a single T cell receptor beta chain. This specimen comes from a study of blood T cell repertoires in COVID-19. Overall study context: Whether acute or convalescent, the COVID-19 samples came from the United States, Italy and Spain. In each case, the material was cDNA or gDNA derived from T cells, B-cell-depleted T cells, or PBMCs.

The CDR3 has 16 amino acids. V trimming: 1 base; J trimming: 3 bases; junction bases outside the gene matches: 6. Original processing notes: Reference gene primer amplification gave estimated nucleated cell counts. Clones were read by immunoSEQ multiplex PCR, and TCRdb kept only the in-frame ones, dropping some. The D gene and trimming were derived from the DNA, and the V and J assignments and clone size from that table. The sample lists under 70,000 clones; approximately 92% were seen once. The sequence was obtained from a human donor with active COVID-19. The donor label of this sample is uncertain. The rearrangement links TRBV23-1 to TRBJ1-5; 7 nucleotides agree with TRBD1. TRBV23-1 is an open reading frame, and its role is uncertain. The sequencing input was peripheral blood. CDR3 region: CASSQWPRGDNQPQHF. CDR3 DNA: TGCGCCAGCAGTCAATGGCCCAGGGGGGACAATCAGCCCCAGCATTTT.